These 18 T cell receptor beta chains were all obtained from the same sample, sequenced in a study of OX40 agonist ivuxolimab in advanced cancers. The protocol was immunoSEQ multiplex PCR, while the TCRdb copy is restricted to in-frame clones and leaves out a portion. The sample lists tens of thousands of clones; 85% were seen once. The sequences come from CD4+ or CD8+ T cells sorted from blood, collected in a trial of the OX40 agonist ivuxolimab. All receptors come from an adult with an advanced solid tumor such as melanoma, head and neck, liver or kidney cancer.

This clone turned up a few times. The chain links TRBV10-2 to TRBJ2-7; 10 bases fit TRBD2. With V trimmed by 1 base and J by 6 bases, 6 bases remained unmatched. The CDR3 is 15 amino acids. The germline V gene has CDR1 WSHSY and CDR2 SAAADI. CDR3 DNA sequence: TGCGCCAGCAGTGAGTTGGCTAGCGGGAGCGGCGAGCAGTACTTC. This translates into CASSELASGSGEQYF.

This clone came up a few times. The CDR3 loop reads CASRTTGAHTGELFF. The DNA of the CDR3 is TGCGCCAGCAGGACCACAGGGGCCCACACCGGGGAGCTGTTTTTT. The chain joins TRBV4-1 to TRBJ2-2; 7 bases are a match to TRBD1. Trimming cost V 6 bases and J 3 bases; bases outside gene matches: 7. Germline V gene sequence: CDR1 MGHRA, CDR2 YSYEKL. This CDR3 contains 15 residues.

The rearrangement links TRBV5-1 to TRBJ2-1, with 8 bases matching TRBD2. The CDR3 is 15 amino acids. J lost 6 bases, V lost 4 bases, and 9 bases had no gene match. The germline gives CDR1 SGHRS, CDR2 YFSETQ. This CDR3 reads CASSPDPGRVNEQFF. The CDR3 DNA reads TGCGCCAGCAGCCCCGACCCCGGGAGGGTCAATGAGCAGTTCTTC.

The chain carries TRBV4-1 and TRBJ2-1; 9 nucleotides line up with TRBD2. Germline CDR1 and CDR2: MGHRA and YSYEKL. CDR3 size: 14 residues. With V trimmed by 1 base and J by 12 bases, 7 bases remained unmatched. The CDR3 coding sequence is TGCGCCAGCAGCCAAGGACTAGCGGCGCCGGGGCAGTTCTTC. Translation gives CASSQGLAAPGQFF.

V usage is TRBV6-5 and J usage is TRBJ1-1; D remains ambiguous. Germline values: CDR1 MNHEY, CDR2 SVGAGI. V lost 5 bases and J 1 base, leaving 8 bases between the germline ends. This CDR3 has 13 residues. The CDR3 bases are TGTGCCAGCAGTCACAACAGGAACACTGAAGCTTTCTTT. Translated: CASSHNRNTEAFF.

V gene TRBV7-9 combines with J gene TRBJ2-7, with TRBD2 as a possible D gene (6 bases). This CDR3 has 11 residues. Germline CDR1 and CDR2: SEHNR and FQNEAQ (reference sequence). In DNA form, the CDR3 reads TGTGCTACGGAGGGATCCTACGAGCAGTACTTC. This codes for CATEGSYEQYF.

Here the CDR3 reads CAWSKSAYTGELFF. The CDR3 DNA follows: TGTGCCTGGAGTAAGTCAGCTTACACCGGGGAGCTGTTTTTT. The chain carries TRBV30 and TRBJ2-2; unclear D gene. Trimming removed 2 bases at V and 3 bases at J, with 10 bases between. The germline gives CDR1 GTSNPN, CDR2 SVGIG (reference sequence). The CDR3 sequence is 14 residues long.

The CDR3 loop is CASSRGTGELFF. CDR3 sequence (DNA): TGTGCCAGCAGCCGGGGCACCGGGGAGCTGTTTTTT. V and J are TRBV6-5 and TRBJ2-2, with D possibly TRBD2 on 5 matching bases. The CDR3 is 12 amino acids. Trimming cost V 6 bases and J 4 bases, with 6 bases left between them. Per germline, CDR1 MNHEY and CDR2 SVGAGI.

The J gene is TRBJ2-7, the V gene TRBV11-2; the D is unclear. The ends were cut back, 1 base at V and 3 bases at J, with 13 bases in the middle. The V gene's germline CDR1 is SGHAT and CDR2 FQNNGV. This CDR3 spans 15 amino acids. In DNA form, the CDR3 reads TGTGCCAGCAGCTTAGTGGTTGGCAGAGTCTACGAGCAGTACTTC. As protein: CASSLVVGRVYEQYF.

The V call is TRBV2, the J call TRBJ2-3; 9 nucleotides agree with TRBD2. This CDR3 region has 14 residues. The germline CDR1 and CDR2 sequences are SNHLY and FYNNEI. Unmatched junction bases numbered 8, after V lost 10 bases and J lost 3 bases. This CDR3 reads CANRGLAGTDTQYF. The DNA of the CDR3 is TGTGCCAACCGGGGACTAGCTGGGACAGATACGCAGTATTTT.

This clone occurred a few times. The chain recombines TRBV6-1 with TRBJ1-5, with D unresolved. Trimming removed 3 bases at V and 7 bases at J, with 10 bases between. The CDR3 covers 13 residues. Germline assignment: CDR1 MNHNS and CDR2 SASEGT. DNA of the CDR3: TGTGCCAGCAGTGAGGGTAAGGCCCAGCCCCAGCATTTT. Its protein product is CASSEGKAQPQHF.

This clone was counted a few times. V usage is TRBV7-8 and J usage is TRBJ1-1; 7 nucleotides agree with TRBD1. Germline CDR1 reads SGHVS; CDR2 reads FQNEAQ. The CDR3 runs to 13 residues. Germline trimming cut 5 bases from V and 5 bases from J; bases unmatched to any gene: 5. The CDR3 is CASSRPGGTEAFF. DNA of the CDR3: TGTGCCAGCAGCCGGCCAGGGGGGACTGAAGCTTTCTTT.

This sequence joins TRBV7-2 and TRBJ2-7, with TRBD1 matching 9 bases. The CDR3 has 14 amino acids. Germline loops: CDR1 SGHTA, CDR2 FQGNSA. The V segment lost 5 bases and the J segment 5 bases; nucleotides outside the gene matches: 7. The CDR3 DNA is TGTGCCAGCAGCCCACGGACAGGGGTGAACGAGCAGTACTTC. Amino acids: CASSPRTGVNEQYF.

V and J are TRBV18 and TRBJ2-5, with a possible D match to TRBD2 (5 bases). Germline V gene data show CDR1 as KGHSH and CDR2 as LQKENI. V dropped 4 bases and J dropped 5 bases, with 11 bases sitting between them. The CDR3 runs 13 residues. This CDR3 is CASSLGERETQYF. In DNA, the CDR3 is TGTGCCAGCTCACTCGGAGAGCGGGAGACCCAGTACTTC.

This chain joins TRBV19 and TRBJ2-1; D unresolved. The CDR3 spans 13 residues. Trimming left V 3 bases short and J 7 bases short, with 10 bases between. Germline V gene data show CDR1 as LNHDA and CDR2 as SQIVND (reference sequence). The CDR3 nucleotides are TGTGCCAGTAGTATGGCGTTGGGGAATGAGCAGTTCTTC. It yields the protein CASSMALGNEQFF.

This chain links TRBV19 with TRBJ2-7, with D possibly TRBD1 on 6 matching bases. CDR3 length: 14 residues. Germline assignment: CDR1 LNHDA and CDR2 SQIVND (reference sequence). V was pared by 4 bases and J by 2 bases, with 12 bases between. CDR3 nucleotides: TGTGCCAGTAGTAAACGACAGGATACCTACGAGCAGTACTTC. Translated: CASSKRQDTYEQYF. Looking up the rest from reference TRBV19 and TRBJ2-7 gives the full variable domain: DGGITQSPKYLFRKEGQNVTLSCEQNLNHDAMYWYRQDPGQGLRLIYYSQIVNDFQKGDIAEGYSVSREKKESFPLTVTSAQKNPTAFYLCASSKRQDTYEQYFGPGTRLTVT.

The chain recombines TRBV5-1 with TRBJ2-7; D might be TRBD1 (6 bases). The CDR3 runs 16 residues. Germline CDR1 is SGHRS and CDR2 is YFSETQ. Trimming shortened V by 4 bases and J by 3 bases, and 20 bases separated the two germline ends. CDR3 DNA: TGCGCCAGCAGCACAGTCCCAGGGGACCCTGGCTACGAGCAGTACTTC. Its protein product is CASSTVPGDPGYEQYF.

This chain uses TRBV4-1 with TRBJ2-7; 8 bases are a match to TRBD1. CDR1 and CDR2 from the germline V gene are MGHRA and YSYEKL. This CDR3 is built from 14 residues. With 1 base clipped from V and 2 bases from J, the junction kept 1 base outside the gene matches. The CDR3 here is CASSQARGPYEQYF. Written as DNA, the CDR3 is TGCGCCAGCAGCCAAGCCAGGGGGCCCTACGAGCAGTACTTC.